The TCR beta chain described here comes from a study of cytomegalovirus exposure and HLA in healthy donors (dated by TCRdb to about 2017). Some background on the complete study: According to an earlier analysis of around 600 of the donors, about 179 million T cells yielded 117 million unique TCR beta sequences and less than 300 Gb of sequence data. Around 320 gigabases of sequencing data and tens of millions of unique TCR sequences were included in an early release covering roughly 600 HLA-typed donors. Of the roughly 400 genotyped donors, about 80% fell in the genetic ancestry cluster associated with self-reported Caucasian donors. The study aimed to test whether signatures of past pathogen exposure could be identified by cataloging public T cell receptors. The T cell repertoires of under 700 subjects were profiled by immunosequencing and related to cytomegalovirus serostatus. Along with the roughly 700-subject first cohort, a separate validation cohort of around 110 different subjects was used. To predict cytomegalovirus infection status, the study combined high-throughput TCR immunosequencing, statistical association of individual TCRs with disease status, and machine learning. A later analysis re-examined previously published TCR beta repertoires from about 700 donors and added high-resolution HLA genotyping to investigate patterns of TCR occurrence. In the later analysis, no new phenotypic data were used to find candidate immune exposures; instead, reliance was placed on TCR beta sequences and their occurrence across donors. To decide whether each TCR beta V gene segment behaved as functional or pseudogenic, an earlier analysis of some 580 of the donors relied on high-throughput TCR beta sequencing. Donor age, sex, ethnicity and CMV serostatus were compiled alongside the repertoire data. In a later genetic analysis, genome-wide SNP genotypes for about 55% of the roughly 700 donors were used, and that subset was treated as a discovery cohort. Every discovery cohort repertoire had been produced on one sequencing platform. HLA typing covered class I and class II loci at four-digit resolution. The number of donors typed differed by locus, with 629-630 for A, B, C, DRB1 and DQB1, more than 500 for DQA1, 600 to 610 for DPA1, and around 430 for DPB1. Four or five DR-DQ haplotypes were treated as single units for association and clustering because of strong linkage in the cohort. Across roughly 420 genotyped donors of the cohort, an average of roughly 230,000 unique TCR beta nucleotide sequences per donor were sequenced, and around 20% of those sequences were non-productive.

About this clone itself: Its antigen remains undetermined. Base qualities are not recorded, but no much larger clone differs from it by a single base.

The library was prepared using the immunoSEQ multiplex PCR assay. For the multiplex PCR, a mixture combining 60 forward primers for TCR Vbeta segments and 13 reverse primers for TCR Jbeta segments was used. The CDR3 region of rearranged TCR beta genes was amplified from genomic DNA with a multiplex PCR assay. On the Illumina HiSeq System, the amplified TCR beta libraries were sequenced as 87-base-pair reads. For the original study's pipeline: Across the 640 or so repertoires, a later analysis counted about 81 million unique TCR beta chains, approximately 10 million of which were shared by at least two donors. Raw reads were error-corrected and collapsed into unique sequences by a nearest-neighbor algorithm in which closely related sequences were merged to remove PCR and sequencing errors. V, D and J gene segments were assigned by aligning CDR3 sequences to IMGT reference sequences. For a sequence to be retained, a match of at least six nucleotides to both a V gene segment and a J gene segment was required. Rearrangements were called productive when the CDR3 lacked stop codons and stayed in frame with V and J; all others were non-productive. Following IMGT convention, CDR3 was defined as the stretch from the second conserved V-encoded cysteine to the conserved J-encoded phenylalanine. In an earlier analysis of around 540 of the donors, sequences lacking an unambiguous match to a single V gene segment were excluded. An earlier analysis of several hundred of the donors called V segments functional above 56.7% productive rearrangements and segregating when the between-donor standard deviation exceeded 5%. To diagnose cytomegalovirus status from the catalog of TCR beta chain sequences, a statistical classification framework was built. A later analysis assigned V and J genes by comparing TCR nucleotide sequences with IMGT/GENE-DB human TR gene sequences. A later analysis assigned CDR3 sequences and most-parsimonious VDJ recombination scenarios with the TCRdist pipeline. In a later analysis, each TCR beta chain was defined by its CDR3 amino acid sequence together with its V-gene family, and reads lacking a unique V-gene family were excluded. To address suspected cross-contamination and a sequencing artifact, a later analysis removed approximately 600 highly shared, low-generation-probability nucleotide sequences. In a later analysis, a clonal expansion index for each public chain was calculated from normalized within-repertoire ranks of inferred template counts. In a later analysis, generation probabilities were computed with a VDJ recombination model fitted to out-of-frame rearrangements, and the resulting probabilities were checked against IGoR. In a later analysis, TCR-TCR, TCR-HLA and TCR-CMV co-occurrence was scored with hypergeometric tests, and a repertoire-size bias correction was applied to TCR pairs. A later analysis estimated false discovery rates by permuting HLA or CMV assignments 20 times. In a later analysis, co-occurring TCRs were grouped with DBSCAN, and TCRdist sequence similarity was added when clustering was performed within HLA-allele-positive subsets. Repertoires with fewer than 30,000 or more than 120,000 public chains were left out of co-occurrence clustering, as were a handful of repertoires with anomalous nucleotide sharing. TCRdb stores this immuneACCESS table with in-frame sequences only. Part of the clones is absent; in the studies checked, under half of the shortfall reflects unresolved V genes, and no reason is known for the rest. That table is the source of V, J and clone size, and D and trimming were worked out from the DNA. The sample yields 63,000 or so clones; around 80% were counted once. Around 4.7% of the sample goes to the ten largest clones.

General conclusions and limits of the study: Strong co-occurrence of HLA alleles, especially DR and DQ, made assigning TCR associations to individual alleles difficult. Linkage disequilibrium might explain the correlated functional status among segregating V segments, but an unknown experimental factor could not be ruled out. In vitro tests confirmed that a few of the cytomegalovirus-associated TCR beta chains recognize cytomegalovirus antigens. A cluster of highly shared sequence variants was judged likely to represent a technical artifact of the sequencing pipeline. Only TCR beta chains were sequenced in this cohort, and the absence of alpha or paired-chain data limited detectable features. The study listed 150 to 200 TCR beta chains as associated with cytomegalovirus. Specific HLA alleles were associated with about 17,000 TCR beta sequences at a false discovery rate of 0.05 in a later analysis. The only immune exposure information available for the cohort was CMV serostatus. HLA typing was unavailable for some donors at each locus, so association tests used only the typed subset. According to the authors, the approach could potentially be generalized to other disease states and immunological phenotypes. Over 15 rarely observed V segments, including chromosome 9 orphons, were excluded from the earlier analysis of approximately 500 of the donors because counts were too low. In an earlier analysis of around 600 of the donors, most TCR beta V segments appeared in productive rearrangements about 87% or about 30% of the time, broadly matching IMGT annotations. V-gene and J-gene trimming of TCR beta chains was associated with a missense DCLRE1C variant in a later genetic analysis, and the association was replicated in an independent cohort. A later analysis found that most CMV-associated TCR beta chains appeared HLA-restricted, with HLA associations seemingly driven largely by CMV exposure. A further reported finding was that TCR beta sequences accurately predicted the HLA-A and HLA-B alleles for most subjects in the first cohort. Compared with the roughly 720-donor mean, donors in an Asian-associated ancestry cluster had fewer N-insertions in productive TCRs, according to a later genetic analysis. A later analysis found that HLA-associated TCR beta chains were more clonally expanded and had lower generation probabilities than equally common non-associated chains. In both the original and validation cohorts, the classifier was reported to diagnose cytomegalovirus status with high specificity and sensitivity. Most TCR sequences were observed very rarely across donors, whereas some public TCRs were present in many individuals. According to a later analysis, TCR association rates differed among HLA loci, with DRB1 alleles showing the most associated TCRs and HLA-C alleles showing the fewest. Several of the top co-occurrence clusters appeared to be linked to parvovirus B19, influenza, CMV and Epstein-Barr virus, according to a later analysis. The presence/absence analyses assumed that sequencing depth was roughly uniform across donors, and that assumption may not be true.

In total, just over 650 healthy bone marrow donors made up the cohort. All cohort members were sampled while nominally healthy, although unrecorded immune exposures were likely present. The donor tested CMV seronegative and was one of the 352 seronegative cohort members. A peripheral blood sample was collected from each donor, and TCR beta sequencing was performed on peripheral blood mononuclear cells. Genomic DNA was extracted from the blood cell samples with the Qiagen DNeasy Blood Extraction Kit. This clonotype was obtained from a woman aged 25 to 39 in good health and CMV-seronegative. The source material was PBMCs.

The CDR3 loop reads CASSFGVGHLYEQYF. The DNA sequence is TGTGCCAGCAGTTTCGGGGTAGGTCACCTCTACGAGCAGTACTTC. The chain is assembled from TRBV6-5 and TRBJ2-7; the D gene is perhaps TRBD2, from 5 matching bases. From a lookup of the germline V gene, CDR1 and CDR2 are MNHEY and SVGAGI. V is pared back by 4 bases and J by 3 bases, with 16 bases lying between the germline termini. Including the terminal cysteine and phenylalanine, the CDR3 comprises 15 residues. Only CDR3 DNA remains: 45 bases, in frame from the first base.